This is a list of T cell receptor beta chains from one sample in a study of shared clonotypes between healthy human individuals. Clones were read by immunoSEQ multiplex PCR, and TCRdb kept only the in-frame ones, dropping some. This table has about 2.4 million clones, approximately 94% appearing once. Sequencing used naive CD4+ T cells sorted from blood. The receptor source for this set is a young man in good health. Both conserved end residues are part of each CDR3. Fields, in order: J gene, V gene, D gene, CDR3 length, CDR3 protein. The D gene is left open where the match is weak.

>TRBJ2-2|TRBV6-5|-|12
CASSYSTGELFF
>TRBJ1-2|TRBV19|TRBD1|13
CASRFRDRGGYTF
>TRBJ2-3|TRBV5-1|TRBD2|15
CASSLRAGGGDTQYF
>TRBJ2-1|TRBV7-2|-|14
CASTVWQNLNEQFF
>TRBJ2-2|TRBV10-3|TRBD2|15
CAISESGRDTGELFF
>TRBJ2-1|TRBV4-1|TRBD2|17
CASSPRLAGDSYNEQFF
>TRBJ1-1|TRBV19|-|11
CASLEGWQAFF
>TRBJ2-1|TRBV7-9|-|14
CASSLSGAYNEQFF
>TRBJ2-1|TRBV30|-|15
CAWSPPGSFGIEQFF
>TRBJ2-7|TRBV5-6|-|13
CASSWGVGYEQYF
>TRBJ1-2|TRBV7-2|TRBD1|13
CAWKKDRALGYTF
>TRBJ2-3|TRBV27|TRBD2|16
CASSNLAGGTTDTQYF
>TRBJ2-1|TRBV7-8|TRBD2|15
CASSSVAGAYNEQFF
>TRBJ1-6|TRBV7-9|-|17
CASSSILGTDRNSPLHF
>TRBJ2-1|TRBV2|TRBD2|14
CASSGLAEYNEQFF
>TRBJ1-2|TRBV5-1|TRBD1|14
CASSTYLQGDGYTF
>TRBJ1-2|TRBV7-9|TRBD1|14
CASSVDRGSYGYTF
>TRBJ2-1|TRBV18|TRBD1|15
CASSPGTGQYNEQFF
>TRBJ2-5|TRBV29-1|-|12
CSARATQETQYF
>TRBJ2-7|TRBV10-3|TRBD1|13
CAITNRDRAEQYF
>TRBJ1-1|TRBV28|-|15
CASPGPLIMNTEAFF
>TRBJ2-7|TRBV6-1|-|15
CASSDPAGLSYEQYF